What follows describes a single T cell receptor beta chain. What it recognizes is unknown. This entry belongs to a study of cytomegalovirus exposure and HLA in healthy donors. Broader study findings: Looking again later, the authors saw that most CMV-associated TCR beta chains seemed HLA-restricted. TCR beta V segments were, for the most part, productive about 87% or about 30% of the time in an earlier analysis.

The germline V gene has CDR1 MGHRA and CDR2 YSYEKL. Trimming removed 0 bases from V and 4 bases from J, with 18 bases in between. The CDR3 loop spans 17 amino acids. A multiplex PCR was run with 60 Vbeta primers and 13 Jbeta primers. Repertoires were generated with immunoSEQ multiplex PCR, while TCRdb's copy carries only in-frame clones and drops some. Found here are some 100,000 clones, 65% to 75% of them singletons; the top ten hold around an eighth. This chain connects TRBV4-1 to TRBJ1-2; D may be TRBD1 (6 bases). The receptor's source is a woman between 65 and 79 years old in good health and CMV-seropositive. Sequencing was carried out using PBMCs. The CDR3 sequence: CASSQDPTSGARYGYTF. The CDR3 DNA reads as TGCGCCAGCAGCCAAGATCCAACCTCAGGGGCGCGCTATGGCTACACCTTC.